The 21 T cell receptor beta chains in this list originate from one sample, sequenced in a study of shared clonotypes between healthy human individuals. Profiling relied on immunoSEQ multiplex PCR, and the TCRdb table lists in-frame clones only, not all of them. The sample comprises about 1 million clones, about three quarters of which are singletons, and less than 1.5% rests with the top ten. Sequenced material: memory CD4+ T cells sorted from blood. As to subset: CD45RA-negative fraction. The receptors shown here come from a young man in good health.

This CDR3 reads CASSSDGTRAYNEQFF. The CDR3 DNA reads TGTGCCAGCAGCTCCGACGGGACTAGGGCCTACAATGAGCAGTTCTTC. The V and J genes are TRBV7-2 and TRBJ2-1; 8 nucleotides match TRBD2. Germline assignment: CDR1 SGHTA and CDR2 FQGNSA. The V and J ends lost 4 bases and 2 bases, in that order; junction bases with no gene match: 7. This CDR3 has 16 residues. Together with reference TRBV7-2 and TRBJ2-1, the CDR3 gives the full variable domain: GAGVSQSPSNKVTEKGKDVELRCDPISGHTALYWYRQSLGQGLEFLIYFQGNSAPDKSGLPSDRFSAERTGGSVSTLTIQRTQQEDSAVYLCASSSDGTRAYNEQFFGPGTRLTVL.

CDR3 protein: CASSRKVIGWQGKEDSGNTIYF. CDR3 DNA: TGTGCCAGCTCACGAAAGGTGATTGGCTGGCAGGGGAAAGAGGACTCTGGAAACACCATATATTTT. The J gene is TRBJ1-3, the V gene TRBV18, with D maybe TRBD1 (6 bases). CDR1 is KGHSH, CDR2 LQKENI, per germline. This CDR3 contains 22 residues. V lost 4 bases and J 0 bases, leaving 31 bases between the germline ends.

DNA of the CDR3: TGTGCCAGCAGCTACACAGGGGCCTATGGCTACACCTTC. It specifies CASSYTGAYGYTF. The chain joins TRBV7-9 to TRBJ1-2, with 7 bases that match TRBD1. V dropped 4 bases and J dropped 4; count of bases not matched to a gene: 3. CDR3 size: 13 residues. Germline V gene sequence: CDR1 SEHNR, CDR2 FQNEAQ (reference sequence).

For the CDR3, the DNA is TGTGCCAGCAGCCAAGATAATCTGTGGGCCGGGGCGTCAGGAAACACCATATATTTT. Encoded protein: CASSQDNLWAGASGNTIYF. This chain joins TRBV4-2 and TRBJ1-3, with D tentatively TRBD1 (5 bases). The CDR3 is 19 residues long. With 0 bases removed from V and 4 bases from J, the gap between germline ends came to 22 bases. Germline loops: CDR1 LGHNA, CDR2 YNFKEQ.

This clone was observed a handful of times. This chain connects TRBV30 to TRBJ1-1, with TRBD1 matching 7 bases. The CDR3 contains 12 residues. Unmatched junction bases numbered 1, after V lost 5 bases and J lost 1 base. CDR1 GTSNPN and CDR2 SVGIG come from the germline V gene (reference sequence). The CDR3 DNA follows: TGTGCCTGGTGGACAGGGAACACTGAAGCTTTCTTT. Translating gives CAWWTGNTEAFF.

V and J are TRBV5-1 and TRBJ2-2; TRBD2 matches 10 bases. This CDR3 has 16 amino acids. CDR1 and CDR2 (germline): SGHRS, YFSETQ. J was trimmed by 4 bases and V by 5 bases; bases with no gene match: 8. The CDR3 sequence is CASSKGTSAGTGELFF. Here the CDR3 DNA reads TGCGCCAGCAGTAAGGGGACTAGCGCTGGCACCGGGGAGCTGTTTTTT.

The chain combines TRBV6-6 with TRBJ2-5, with TRBD1 as a possible D gene (6 bases). The CDR3 runs 13 residues. V was shortened by 2 bases and J by 3 bases, with 7 bases between the two germline ends. Germline CDR1 is MNHNY and CDR2 is SVGAGI (reference sequence). CDR3 region: CASSYNREETQYF. CDR3 nucleotides: TGTGCCAGCAGTTACAACAGGGAAGAGACCCAGTACTTC.

The V gene is TRBV28, the J gene TRBJ2-7; 7 nucleotides align to TRBD1. With 6 bases clipped from V and 6 bases from J, the junction kept 11 bases outside the gene matches. Germline V gene sequence: CDR1 MDHEN, CDR2 SYDVKM. The CDR3 is 14 residues long. The CDR3 coding sequence is TGTGCCAGCAGGCTACAGGGGACCCCTGGCGAGCAGTACTTC. Residues: CASRLQGTPGEQYF.

This clone has only a few counts. This chain uses TRBV6-5 with TRBJ2-3, with 7 bases aligning to TRBD2. The germline V gene encodes CDR1 MNHEY and CDR2 SVGAGI. The V segment lost 7 bases and the J segment 1 base; nucleotides outside the gene matches: 8. This CDR3 is 15 amino acids long. CDR3 loop: CASTRSGAGTDTQYF. CDR3 nucleotide sequence: TGTGCCAGCACCCGAAGCGGGGCCGGCACAGATACGCAGTATTTT.

The rearrangement links TRBV28 to TRBJ2-1, with 9 nucleotides matching TRBD1. The CDR3 is 15 residues long. Trimming removed 6 bases from V and 11 bases from J; junction bases left unmatched: 14. Germline lookup yields CDR1 MDHEN and CDR2 SYDVKM. Written as DNA, the CDR3 is TGTGCCAGCAGCGAGGACAGGGGTCATCGGAGTCAGCAGTTCTTC. It is translated as CASSEDRGHRSQQFF. Combining the CDR3 with reference TRBV28 and TRBJ2-1 gives the whole variable domain DVKVTQSSRYLVKRTGEKVFLECVQDMDHENMFWYRQDPGLGLRLIYFSYDVKMKEKGDIPEGYSVSREKKERFSLILESASTNQTSMYLCASSEDRGHRSQQFFGPGTRLTVL.

The chain couples TRBV6-4 to TRBJ1-1; TRBD1 agrees at 9 bases. Trimming took 1 base from V and 10 from J; bases not matched to a gene: 13. The CDR3 is made up of 16 amino acids. Germline V gene sequence: CDR1 MRHNA, CDR2 SNTAGT. The CDR3: CASSDLGQGPFRRAFF. In DNA, the CDR3 is TGTGCCAGCAGTGACTTAGGACAGGGGCCTTTTAGACGAGCTTTCTTT.

The chain has TRBV5-8 and TRBJ2-7; 10 bases are shared with TRBD1. The CDR3 runs to 15 residues. The V and J ends lost 1 base and 6 bases, in that order; junction bases with no gene match: 7. Germline CDR1 is SGHTS and CDR2 is YDEGEE. In nucleotides, the CDR3 is TGTGCCAGCAGCTTGCGACAGGGGGCAGGGCGCGAGCAGTACTTC. This translates into CASSLRQGAGREQYF.

V and J are TRBV28 and TRBJ1-2; D is unresolved. From germline, CDR1 is MDHEN and CDR2 SYDVKM. The CDR3 spans 17 residues. Between the trimmed V and J ends, which lost 5 bases and 0 bases, there was a span of 19 bases. The CDR3 coding sequence is TGTGCCAGCAGTCCTCCCCTCGGGCAGGATACTAACTATGGCTACACCTTC. Translating gives CASSPPLGQDTNYGYTF.

V and J are TRBV11-3 and TRBJ2-1; D is perhaps TRBD2 (6 bases). The CDR3 contains 16 residues. CDR1 and CDR2 from the germline V gene are SGHNT and YENEEA. V was clipped by 5 bases and J by 9 bases, with 23 bases between them. For the CDR3, the DNA is TGTGCCAGCAGCCCCTCCGGTAGCGGAGATATCTTTGAGCAGTTCTTC. It translates to CASSPSGSGDIFEQFF.

The V call is TRBV7-2, the J call TRBJ2-3; 7 bases line up with TRBD1. Germline values: CDR1 SGHTA, CDR2 FQGNSA. This CDR3 region has 11 residues. The junction had 4 bases not matched to a gene; V was cut back by 8 bases and J by 8 bases. DNA for the CDR3: TGTGCCAGCGACAGGGACGGTACGCAGTATTTT. Its translation: CASDRDGTQYF.

This clone was seen a single time. The chain uses TRBV7-9 and TRBJ2-7; D unclear. V was cut by 1 base and J by 6 bases, with 13 bases left in between. The CDR3 extends over 14 amino acids. Per germline, CDR1 SEHNR and CDR2 FQNEAQ (reference sequence). This CDR3 is CASSLDGPGAEQYF. For the CDR3, the DNA is TGTGCCAGCAGCTTAGATGGGCCCGGTGCCGAGCAGTACTTC.

The chain has TRBV5-5 and TRBJ1-5; perhaps TRBD1 as D (5 bases). CDR1 SGHKS and CDR2 YYEKEE come from the germline V gene (reference sequence). The CDR3 contains 14 residues. V was pared by 4 bases and J by 5 bases, with 13 bases between. DNA for the CDR3: TGTGCCAGCAGCGGGGCAGGGAAGGATCAGCCCCAGCATTTT. As protein: CASSGAGKDQPQHF.

The rearrangement joins TRBV19 to TRBJ2-3; D remains ambiguous. Per the germline V gene, CDR1 is LNHDA and CDR2 is SQIVND (reference sequence). V was shortened by 5 bases and J by 2 bases, with 11 bases between the two germline ends. This CDR3 is built from 14 residues. The CDR3 DNA reads TGTGCCAGTAGTGGTACCGCCTACACAGATACGCAGTATTTT. Translated, it gives CASSGTAYTDTQYF.

V gene TRBV7-8 combines with J gene TRBJ2-4; perhaps TRBD2 as D (6 bases). Trimming pared 1 base from V and 9 bases from J, leaving 13 bases between. The germline V gene has CDR1 SGHVS and CDR2 FQNEAQ. The length of the CDR3 is 14 residues. This CDR3 is CASSLGLARGIQYF. In nucleotides, the CDR3 is TGTGCCAGCAGCTTAGGGCTAGCGCGGGGCATTCAGTACTTC. Drawing the rest from reference TRBV7-8 and TRBJ2-4, the complete variable domain is GAGVSQSPRYKVAKRGQDVALRCDPISGHVSLFWYQQALGQGPEFLTYFQNEAQLDKSGLPSDRFFAERPEGSVSTLKIQRTQQEDSAVYLCASSLGLARGIQYFGAGTRLSVL.

V gene TRBV4-3 combines with J gene TRBJ2-3; D may be TRBD2 (6 bases). This CDR3 is built from 15 residues. Trimming cost V 1 base and J 5 bases, with 13 bases left between them. Per the germline V gene, CDR1 is LGHNA and CDR2 is YSLEER. The CDR3 DNA is TGCGCCAGCAGCCAAGGGGGGGATCGGGGAGATACGCAGTATTTT. Translated, it gives CASSQGGDRGDTQYF.

J is TRBJ2-1 and V is TRBV7-2, with TRBD2 matching 8 bases. The CDR3 is made up of 15 amino acids. The germline gives CDR1 SGHTA, CDR2 FQGNSA. Trimming at V came to 5 bases and at J to 0 bases, leaving 3 bases not matched to a gene. The CDR3 region has the DNA TGTGCCAGCAGCAAAGCGGGAGTCTCCTACAATGAGCAGTTCTTC. Amino acid sequence: CASSKAGVSYNEQFF.